A selection of T cell receptor beta chains follows, all from one sample in a study of cytomegalovirus exposure and HLA in healthy donors. Assay: immunoSEQ multiplex PCR; the TCRdb copy retains only in-frame clones and omits some. The data hold 200,000 to 250,000 clones, with around 80% observed a single time. Sequenced input: PBMCs. The receptor set was obtained from a man under 40 in good health and CMV-seronegative. Both conserved end residues are part of each CDR3. Fields, in order: J gene, D gene, V gene, clone size, CDR3 protein, CDR3 DNA. The D gene is left open where the match is weak. Some rows have no size entry. The others give once, few or many, or a class for an expanded clone.

TRBJ2-5,TRBD1,TRBV19,-,CASSLTGGRETQYF,TGTGCCAGTAGTTTGACAGGGGGCCGGGAGACCCAGTACTTC
TRBJ1-1,TRBD1,TRBV19,few,CASSDYPGQGGRTRTEAFF,TGTGCCAGTAGTGATTACCCGGGACAGGGGGGTCGCACACGGACTGAAGCTTTCTTT
TRBJ2-3,TRBD2,TRBV4-1,-,CASSQVASGATDTQYF,TGCGCCAGCAGCCAAGTGGCTAGCGGGGCCACAGATACGCAGTATTTT
TRBJ1-6,-,TRBV28,-,CASSLLTLESPLHF,TGTGCCAGCAGTTTGTTGACATTAGAGTCACCCCTCCACTTT
TRBJ2-7,TRBD2,TRBV18,-,CASSPTRTSGGPTYSSYEQYF,TGTGCCAGCTCACCTACCAGGACTAGCGGGGGTCCTACATACAGCTCCTACGAGCAGTACTTC
TRBJ1-2,-,TRBV15,-,CATSRDTAGAFAF,TGTGCCACCAGCAGAGATACAGCGGGGGCCTTCGCCTTC
TRBJ1-6,-,TRBV19,-,CASSMSGTRTTPLHF,TGTGCCAGTAGTATGTCCGGGACACGCACAACTCCCCTCCACTTT
TRBJ1-6,-,TRBV4-3,-,CASSQEVARTLHF,TGCGCCAGCAGCCAAGAAGTGGCAAGAACCCTCCACTTT
TRBJ1-2,TRBD1,TRBV7-8,-,CASTLRGGYLGGYTF,TGTGCCAGCACCTTGCGAGGGGGCTATTTAGGTGGCTACACCTTC
TRBJ2-3,-,TRBV6-5,-,CASSPRTSGKNTQYF,TGTGCTAGCAGTCCCCGGACGTCGGGGAAAAATACGCAGTATTTT
TRBJ2-7,TRBD2,TRBV28,-,CASTSAGGYEQYF,TGTGCCAGCACCTCCGCGGGGGGCTACGAGCAGTACTTC
TRBJ1-4,-,TRBV2,once,CASSVVRNEKLFF,TGTGCCAGCAGTGTGGTACGGAATGAAAAACTGTTTTTT
TRBJ2-7,-,TRBV11-2,-,CASSPRQDSYEQYF,TGTGCCAGCAGCCCCCGACAGGACTCCTACGAGCAGTACTTC
TRBJ1-6,-,TRBV28,few,CASSLNQNSPLHF,TGTGCCAGCAGTTTAAACCAGAATTCACCCCTCCACTTT
TRBJ2-3,-,TRBV5-1,-,CASSADFQRDTQYF,TGCGCCAGCAGCGCGGACTTTCAGAGAGATACGCAGTATTTT
TRBJ2-7,TRBD1,TRBV27,-,CASSLRTGRVEQYF,TGTGCCAGCAGTTTAAGGACAGGGCGGGTCGAGCAGTACTTC
TRBJ1-5,-,TRBV4-1,-,CASSQEQGGHQPQHF,TGCGCCAGCAGCCAAGAACAGGGAGGGCATCAGCCCCAGCATTTT
TRBJ2-4,TRBD1,TRBV7-9,once,CASSLVTLDRATKNIQYF,TGTGCCAGCAGCTTAGTCACCCTTGACAGGGCGACCAAAAACATTCAGTACTTC
TRBJ2-2,-,TRBV6-5,-,CASSPQGDTGELFF,TGTGCCAGCAGTCCACAGGGTGACACCGGGGAGCTGTTTTTT